The sequence of this T cell receptor (beta chain) was determined in a study of Tregs in tolerant kidney transplant recipients. Thawed PBMCs were FACS-sorted into unstimulated CD4+CD25+CD127- regulatory T cells, CD4+CD25- non-regulatory cells, CD4 and CD8 cells. This clone was counted between two and nine times. V was shortened by 8 bases and J by 1 base, with 14 bases between the two germline ends. The CDR3 contains 14 residues. In germline, CDR1 is SGHAT, CDR2 FQNNGV. The table came from immunoSEQ multiplex PCR; TCRdb's copy has only in-frame clones and leaves some out. The sample lists 200,000 to 300,000 clones; about 86% were seen once.

Sequenced input: CD4+ T cells from blood. J is TRBJ1-1 and V is TRBV11-2; D might be TRBD1 (5 bases). This TCR came from a human donor in good health. CDR3 protein: CASASGGGNTEAFF. In nucleotides, the CDR3 is TGTGCCAGCGCTTCGGGCGGGGGGAACACTGAAGCTTTCTTT. The full variable domain, completed using reference TRBV11-2 and TRBJ1-1, is EAGVAQSPRYKIIEKRQSVAFWCNPISGHATLYWYQQILGQGPKLLIQFQNNGVVDDSQLPKDRFSAERLKGVDSTLKIQPAKLEDSAVYLCASASGGGNTEAFFGQGTRLTVV.